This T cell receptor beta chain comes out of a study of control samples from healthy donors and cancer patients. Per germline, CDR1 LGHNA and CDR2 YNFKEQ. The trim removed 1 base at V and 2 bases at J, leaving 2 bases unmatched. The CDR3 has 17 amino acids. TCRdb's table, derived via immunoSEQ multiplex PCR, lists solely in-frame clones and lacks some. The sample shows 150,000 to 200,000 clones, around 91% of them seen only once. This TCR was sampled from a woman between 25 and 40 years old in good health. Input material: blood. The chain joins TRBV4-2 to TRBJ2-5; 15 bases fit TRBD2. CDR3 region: CASSQGGLAGGQETQYF. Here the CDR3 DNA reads TGTGCCAGCAGCCAAGGTGGACTAGCGGGGGGGCAAGAGACCCAGTACTTC.